Following are 14 T cell receptor beta chains from one sample sequenced in a study of cytomegalovirus exposure and HLA in healthy donors. Some clones are missing from TCRdb's copy, which holds only in-frame ones; the method was immunoSEQ multiplex PCR. The sample lists some 75,000 clones; 95% to 97% were seen once. The sequencing input was PBMCs. These receptors originate from a young woman in good health and CMV-seronegative.

This rearrangement joins TRBV28 to TRBJ1-2, with D possibly TRBD1 on 6 matching bases. CDR1 and CDR2 from the germline V gene are MDHEN and SYDVKM. The CDR3 is 15 residues long. The V and J ends lost 5 bases and 8 bases respectively, with 21 bases between them. CDR3 in amino acids: CASSLDTGSVGGYTF. The DNA of the CDR3 is TGTGCCAGCAGTCTCGACACAGGGTCCGTTGGGGGCTACACCTTC.

The V gene is TRBV11-2, the J gene TRBJ2-7; 11 bases fit TRBD2. The CDR3 covers 16 residues. Germline V gives CDR1 SGHAT, CDR2 FQNNGV. V lost 5 bases to trimming and J lost 3 bases; unmatched junction nucleotides: 9. The CDR3: CASSHTSGGTVYEQYF. The CDR3 DNA follows: TGTGCCAGCAGCCATACTAGCGGGGGAACGGTCTACGAGCAGTACTTC.

The V and J genes are TRBV5-8 and TRBJ1-5, with D possibly matching TRBD1 (5 bases). In germline, CDR1 is SGHTS, CDR2 YDEGEE. V was pared by 1 base and J by 7 bases, with 12 bases between. The CDR3 spans 14 residues. CDR3 residues: CASSLNGRDQPQHF. For the CDR3, the DNA is TGTGCCAGCAGCTTGAATGGGAGGGACCAGCCCCAGCATTTT.

This clone has just one count. The chain employs TRBV9 and TRBJ2-5; TRBD2 might be the D (6 bases). Trimming removed 0 bases from V and 5 bases from J, with 14 bases in between. Per germline, CDR1 SGDLS and CDR2 YYNGEE. The CDR3 spans 15 residues. CDR3 nucleotide sequence: TGTGCCAGCAGCGTAGTGCCGACTAGTTCGGAGACCCAGTACTTC. Its translation is CASSVVPTSSETQYF.

The chain couples TRBV2 to TRBJ2-7; TRBD1 aligns across 8 bases. Trimming took 6 bases from V and 7 from J; bases not matched to a gene: 11. This CDR3 has 14 residues. Germline lookup yields CDR1 SNHLY and CDR2 FYNNEI. CDR3 in DNA: TGTGCCAGCAGCGCTGCAGGGGGCCATCGAGAGCAGTACTTC. Translating gives CASSAAGGHREQYF. The whole variable domain, remainder taken from reference TRBV2 and TRBJ2-7, is EPEVTQTPSHQVTQMGQEVILRCVPISNHLYFYWYRQILGQKVEFLVSFYNNEISEKSEIFDDQFSVERPDGSNFTLKIRSTKLEDSAMYFCASSAAGGHREQYFGPGTRLTVT.

The gene calls are TRBV7-2 and TRBJ2-5; maybe TRBD2 (6 bases). The CDR3 is 15 amino acids. CDR1 and CDR2 from the germline V gene are SGHTA and FQGNSA. Trimming shortened V by 5 bases and J by 2 bases, and 15 bases separated the two germline ends. The CDR3 DNA reads TGTGCCAGCAGCCGACGAGGTGGGGGGCAAGAGACCCAGTACTTC. Translating it yields CASSRRGGGQETQYF.

This rearrangement joins TRBV10-1 to TRBJ2-1; the match to TRBD2 covers 8 bases. Germline V gene data show CDR1 as WNHNN and CDR2 as SYGVQD (reference sequence). With V trimmed by 2 bases and J by 9 bases, 6 bases remained unmatched. This CDR3 spans 14 amino acids. CDR3 nucleotides: TGCGCCAGCAGTGAGAGAGCGGGAGTGGGTGAGCAGTTCTTC. Encoded protein: CASSERAGVGEQFF.

V usage is TRBV10-3 and J usage is TRBJ2-3; 9 nucleotides line up with TRBD2. Germline CDR1 and CDR2: ENHRY and SYGVKD. The CDR3 has 15 residues. Trimming removed 6 bases from V and 2 bases from J; junction bases left unmatched: 6. The CDR3 loop is CAISGLASNTDTQYF. The CDR3, as DNA: TGTGCCATCAGCGGACTAGCGTCGAACACAGATACGCAGTATTTT.

J is TRBJ2-3 and V is TRBV10-1; D is perhaps TRBD1 (5 bases). The V and J ends lost 0 bases and 1 base respectively, with 8 bases between them. The CDR3 spans 15 residues. Germline V CDR1 and CDR2: WNHNN, SYGVQD (reference sequence). The CDR3 region is CASSESKGGTDTQYF. The CDR3 DNA follows: TGCGCCAGCAGTGAGTCGAAAGGGGGCACAGATACGCAGTATTTT.

The V call is TRBV5-4, the J call TRBJ1-4; 10 positions agree with TRBD1. Germline values: CDR1 SGHNT, CDR2 YYREEE (reference sequence). The CDR3 totals 14 residues. Germline trimming cut 3 bases from V and 10 bases from J; bases unmatched to any gene: 6. Here the CDR3 reads CASSSGTGEGKLFF. CDR3 in DNA: TGTGCCAGCAGCTCCGGGACAGGGGAAGGAAAACTGTTTTTT.

The chain joins TRBV19 to TRBJ1-2; TRBD1 is a possible D gene (5 bases). The CDR3 has 15 amino acids. Germline loops: CDR1 LNHDA, CDR2 SQIVND (reference sequence). Trimming removed 0 bases at V and 4 bases at J, with 12 bases between. The CDR3 sequence: CASSIESRGGYGYTF. In DNA form, the CDR3 reads TGTGCCAGTAGTATAGAAAGTAGGGGAGGCTATGGCTACACCTTC.

The genes are TRBV9 and TRBJ2-1; TRBD2 aligns across 16 bases. Looked up from germline, CDR1 is SGDLS and CDR2 is YYNGEE. This CDR3 contains 20 residues. V trimming: 3 bases; J trimming: 2 bases; junction bases outside the gene matches: 11. The CDR3 loop reads CASSARGTSGRDGTYNEQFF. CDR3 DNA: TGTGCCAGCAGCGCACGCGGGACTAGCGGGAGGGACGGGACCTACAATGAGCAGTTCTTC.

This clone has only one observation. The chain recombines TRBV6-6 with TRBJ2-1; D perhaps matches TRBD1 (6 bases). Germline V gene data show CDR1 as MNHNY and CDR2 as SVGAGI (reference sequence). V gave up 7 bases and J gave up 9 bases, with 19 bases separating them. The CDR3 covers 14 residues. CDR3 DNA sequence: TGTGCCAGCACGAGGGGGAGTCCCGCCCTTGAGCAGTTCTTC. The encoded protein is CASTRGSPALEQFF.

V is TRBV9 and J is TRBJ1-1; D is unclear. CDR3 length: 16 residues. The germline gives CDR1 SGDLS, CDR2 YYNGEE. Deletions cut 2 bases from V and 4 bases from J, with 18 bases between. In DNA, the CDR3 is TGTGCCAGCAGCGTTCGGGAGGAACAGCTAGTCACTGAAGCTTTCTTT. It translates to CASSVREEQLVTEAFF.